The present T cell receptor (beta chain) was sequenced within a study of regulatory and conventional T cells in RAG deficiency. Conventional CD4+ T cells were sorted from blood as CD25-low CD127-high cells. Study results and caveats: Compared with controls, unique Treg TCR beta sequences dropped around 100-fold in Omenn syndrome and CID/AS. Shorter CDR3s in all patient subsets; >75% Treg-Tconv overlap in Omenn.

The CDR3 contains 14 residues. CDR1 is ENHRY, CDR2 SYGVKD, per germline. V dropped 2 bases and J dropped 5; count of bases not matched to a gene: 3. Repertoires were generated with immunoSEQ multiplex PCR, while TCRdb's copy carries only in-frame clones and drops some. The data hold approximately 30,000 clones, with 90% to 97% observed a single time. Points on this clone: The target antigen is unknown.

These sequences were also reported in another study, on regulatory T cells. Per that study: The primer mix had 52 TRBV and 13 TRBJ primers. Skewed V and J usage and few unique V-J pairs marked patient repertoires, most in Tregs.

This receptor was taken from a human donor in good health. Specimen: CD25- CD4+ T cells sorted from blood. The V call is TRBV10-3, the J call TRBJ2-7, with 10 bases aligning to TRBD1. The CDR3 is CAISEGDRGHEQYF. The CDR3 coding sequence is TGTGCCATCAGTGAGGGAGACAGGGGGCACGAGCAGTACTTC.